This note documents a single T cell receptor beta chain sequence. This record comes from a study of blood T cell repertoires in COVID-19. Study background: T cells, B-cell-depleted T cells, or PBMCs provided the cDNA or gDNA that served as material.

The method was immunoSEQ multiplex PCR; TCRdb's version includes in-frame clones alone and lacks a portion of them. The table shows under 150,000 clones, with roughly four fifths occurring only once. The germline V gene has CDR1 MNHEY and CDR2 SVGAGI. CDR3 length: 14 amino acids. V lost 2 bases and J lost 3, with 10 bases in between. The chain couples TRBV6-5 to TRBJ1-1, with D perhaps TRBD1 (5 bases). This sequence originates from a human donor in a cohort sampled during active COVID-19. The sequencing sample was made of peripheral blood. CDR3 DNA sequence: TGTGCCAGCAGTTACGTATCAGGGTACACTGAAGCTTTCTTT. It yields the protein CASSYVSGYTEAFF.